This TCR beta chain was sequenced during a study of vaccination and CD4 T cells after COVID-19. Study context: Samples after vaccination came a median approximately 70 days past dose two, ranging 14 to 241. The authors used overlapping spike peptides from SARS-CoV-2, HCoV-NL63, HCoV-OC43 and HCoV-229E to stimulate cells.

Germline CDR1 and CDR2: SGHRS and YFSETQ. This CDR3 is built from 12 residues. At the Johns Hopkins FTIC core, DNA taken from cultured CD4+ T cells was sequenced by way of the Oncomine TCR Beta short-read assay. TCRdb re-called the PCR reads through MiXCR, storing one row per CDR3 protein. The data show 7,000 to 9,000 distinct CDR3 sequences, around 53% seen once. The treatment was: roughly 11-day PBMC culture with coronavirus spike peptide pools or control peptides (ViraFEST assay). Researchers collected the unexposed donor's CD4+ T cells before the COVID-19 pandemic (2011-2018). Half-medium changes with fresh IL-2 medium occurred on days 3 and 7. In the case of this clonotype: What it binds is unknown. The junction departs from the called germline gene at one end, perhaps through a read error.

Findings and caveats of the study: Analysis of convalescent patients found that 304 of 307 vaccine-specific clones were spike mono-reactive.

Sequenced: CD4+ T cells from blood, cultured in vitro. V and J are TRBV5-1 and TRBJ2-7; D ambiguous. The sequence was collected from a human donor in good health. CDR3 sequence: CASSFPSYEQCF. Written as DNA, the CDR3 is TGCGCCAGCAGCTTCCCCAGCTACGAGCAGTGCTTC.